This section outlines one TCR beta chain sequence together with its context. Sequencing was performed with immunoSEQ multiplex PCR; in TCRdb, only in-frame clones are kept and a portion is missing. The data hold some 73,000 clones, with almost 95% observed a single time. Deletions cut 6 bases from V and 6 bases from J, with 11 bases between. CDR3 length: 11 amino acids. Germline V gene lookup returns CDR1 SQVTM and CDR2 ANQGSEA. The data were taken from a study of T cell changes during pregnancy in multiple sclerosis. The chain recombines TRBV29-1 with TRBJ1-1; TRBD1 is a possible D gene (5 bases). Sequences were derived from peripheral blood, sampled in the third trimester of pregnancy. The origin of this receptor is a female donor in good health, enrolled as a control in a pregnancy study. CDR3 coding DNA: TGCAGCGTCGCGGGGGTTTCTGAAGCTTTCTTT. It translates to CSVAGVSEAFF. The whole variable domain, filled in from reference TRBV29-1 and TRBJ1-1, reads SAVISQKPSRDICQRGTSLTIQCQVDSQVTMMFWYRQQPGQSLTLIATANQGSEATYESGFVIDKFPISRPNLTFSTLTVSNMSPEDSSIYLCSVAGVSEAFFGQGTRLTVV.